This passage covers 5 T cell receptor beta chains from one sample sequenced in a study of blood T cell repertoires in COVID-19. The data were produced by immunoSEQ multiplex PCR, yet TCRdb's version contains in-frame clones alone and is incomplete. Of tens of thousands of clones listed, about 88% are singletons. Source material: peripheral blood. These receptors came from a human donor in a cohort sampled during active COVID-19.

V and J are TRBV10-1 and TRBJ2-7; TRBD1 matches 7 bases. This CDR3 contains 16 residues. CDR1 is WNHNN, CDR2 SYGVQD, per germline (reference sequence). V was pared by 5 bases and J by 3 bases, with 13 bases of the junction left unmatched. CDR3 sequence reads: CASSPKTGDLFYEQYF. CDR3 sequence (DNA): TGCGCCAGCAGTCCGAAAACAGGGGACCTTTTCTACGAGCAGTACTTC.

This clone has just one count. The chain links TRBV29-1 to TRBJ2-5; D not certain. The CDR3 contains 12 residues. Germline lookup yields CDR1 SQVTM and CDR2 ANQGSEA. Trimming stripped 5 bases from V and 0 bases from J, with 7 bases between. This CDR3 is CSVSSYQETQYF. CDR3 bases: TGCAGCGTTTCCTCGTACCAAGAGACCCAGTACTTC.

The genes are TRBV7-6 and TRBJ2-5; 9 bases are a match to TRBD1. The CDR3 contains 16 residues. Germline CDR1 is SGHVS and CDR2 is FNYEAQ. The V and J ends lost 3 bases and 2 bases, in that order; junction bases with no gene match: 7. CDR3 sequence: CASSLGQGALQETQYF. The CDR3, as DNA: TGTGCCAGCAGCTTGGGACAGGGAGCCTTGCAAGAGACCCAGTACTTC.

The chain joins TRBV9 to TRBJ1-2, with 7 bases fitting TRBD1. The V and J ends lost 0 bases and 2 bases, in that order; junction bases with no gene match: 1. The CDR3 is 14 residues long. Looked up from germline, CDR1 is SGDLS and CDR2 is YYNGEE. Written as DNA, the CDR3 is TGTGCCAGCAGCGTAGAGACAGGGAACTATGGCTACACCTTC. Protein product: CASSVETGNYGYTF.

The CDR3 sequence: CASSLGATGYEQYF. CDR3 nucleotides: TGTGCCAGCAGCTTAGGGGCTACGGGGTACGAGCAGTACTTC. The rearrangement joins TRBV11-2 to TRBJ2-7, with D perhaps matching TRBD2 (5 bases). CDR3 size: 14 residues. Germline loops: CDR1 SGHAT, CDR2 FQNNGV. V gave up 1 base and J gave up 4 bases, with 11 bases separating them.